Listed below are T cell receptor beta chains from one sample, sequenced in a study of T cell repertoires in cytomegalovirus infection. Antigens for these TCRs are unknown. From the reads, TCRdb called clonotypes with MiXCR, one entry per CDR3 protein. Among roughly 860,000 distinct CDR3 sequences listed, over 25% were seen once. The sample was cultured CD8+ T cells from PBMCs, taken from culture after CMV antigen stimulation. These TCRs come from a human donor in good health (CMV status not recorded). Some clones in this sample may be carry-over from other donors' samples. CDR3s include the opening cysteine and the closing phenylalanine or tryptophan. A D gene is named only where the DNA matches it firmly. Size is omitted from some rows. Given values are once, few, many or a class for expanded clones.

clone_size	d_call	v_call	j_call	cdr3_aa	cdr3_nt
-	-	TRBV6-6	TRBJ2-1	CASSSSEEQFF	TGTGCCAGCAGCTCATCGGAAGAGCAGTTCTTC
-	TRBD1	TRBV10-2	TRBJ1-6	CASSVGNRGSGSPLHF	TGCGCCAGCAGTGTGGGAAACAGGGGATCTGGTTCACCCCTCCACTTT
few	-	TRBV12-3/TRBV12-4	TRBJ1-2	CASSFQPGTNLGYTF	TGTGCCAGCAGTTTTCAACCCGGGACCAATTTGGGCTACACCTTC
-	-	TRBV7-9	TRBJ1-2	CASSLDRINGYTF	TGTGCCAGCAGCTTAGACAGGATTAATGGCTACACCTTC
-	TRBD2	TRBV28	TRBJ2-1	CASSLLDWSGGTDNEQFF	TGTGCCAGCAGTTTATTAGATTGGAGCGGGGGGACCGACAATGAGCAGTTCTTC
-	-	TRBV7-9	TRBJ1-1	CASSPDTSLSEAFF	TGTGCCAGCAGCCCGGACACGTCCTTGAGTGAAGCTTTCTTT
few	TRBD2	TRBV6-2/TRBV6-3	TRBJ2-1	CASNGGVSNEQFF	TGTGCCAGCAACGGGGGGGTCTCAAATGAGCAGTTCTTC
-	-	TRBV19	TRBJ1-5	CASSIIDGQYSNQPQHF	TGTGCCAGTAGTATAATCGACGGACAATATAGCAATCAGCCCCAGCATTTT
many	-	TRBV7-6	TRBJ1-1	CASSLEGGRDTEAFF	TGTGCCAGCAGCTTAGAAGGGGGGCGCGACACTGAAGCTTTCTTT
-	-	TRBV27	TRBJ2-7	CASSFYGGVSYEQYF	TGTGCCAGCAGTTTTTACGGGGGTGTTTCCTACGAGCAGTACTTC
-	-	TRBV20-1	TRBJ2-7	CSARGLYSSYEQYF	TGCAGTGCTAGAGGACTATACAGCTCCTACGAGCAGTACTTC
-	TRBD1	TRBV11-3	TRBJ2-5	CVSSLSGTGIETQYF	TGTGTCAGCAGCCTATCCGGGACAGGGATTGAGACCCAGTACTTC
-	TRBD1	TRBV5-3	TRBJ2-7	CASSFRDRTYYEQYF	TGTGCCAGCAGCTTTCGGGACAGAACTTACTACGAGCAGTACTTC
few	-	TRBV28	TRBJ1-1	CASSLSAGEYEAFF	TGTGCCAGCAGTCTCTCGGCAGGGGAGTATGAAGCTTTCTTT
-	-	TRBV4-1	TRBJ1-2	CASSQGIGTPYGYTF	TGTGCCAGCAGCCAAGGAATCGGGACACCCTATGGCTACACCTTC
few	TRBD1	TRBV4-2	TRBJ1-4	CASSQEQGYTNEKLFF	TGTGCCAGCAGCCAAGAACAGGGGTATACTAATGAAAAACTGTTTTTT
many	-	TRBV7-2	TRBJ1-1	CASSPDRSPTEAFF	TGTGCCAGCAGCCCTGACAGGTCCCCCACTGAAGCTTTCTTT
-	-	TRBV20-1	TRBJ2-1	CSARANPYNEQFF	TGCAGTGCTAGAGCAAACCCCTACAATGAGCAGTTCTTC
-	TRBD1	TRBV4-1	TRBJ1-1	CASSQPGGTEAFF	TGCGCCAGCAGCCAACCAGGGGGAACTGAAGCTTTCTTT
-	-	TRBV6-1	TRBJ1-1	CASSSFRDGYRTEAFF	TGTGCCAGCAGTTCCTTCCGGGACGGGTACAGGACTGAAGCTTTCTTT
many	-	TRBV6-6	TRBJ2-1	CASIDSNEQFF	TGTGCCAGCATCGACAGTAATGAGCAGTTCTTC
-	-	TRBV19	TRBJ2-1	CASSIAPTETTYNEQFF	TGTGCCAGTAGTATAGCGCCGACGGAGACAACCTACAATGAGCAGTTCTTC
few	-	TRBV28	TRBJ2-3	CASSFAQILDGGADTQYF	TGTGCCAGCAGTTTTGCCCAGATTCTAGATGGGGGTGCAGATACGCAGTATTTT
many	-	TRBV6-6	TRBJ2-2	CASIPHYANTGELFF	TGTGCCAGCATCCCACACTACGCGAACACCGGGGAGCTGTTTTTT
-	TRBD1	TRBV6-1	TRBJ2-2	CASSEEGADTGELFF	TGTGCCAGCAGTGAAGAGGGGGCTGACACCGGGGAGCTGTTTTTT
-	TRBD1	TRBV6-5	TRBJ1-1	CASSTTGLTEAFF	TGTGCCAGCAGTACGACAGGGTTGACTGAAGCTTTCTTT
-	TRBD1	TRBV28	TRBJ1-1	CASSERGPTEAFF	TGTGCCAGCAGTGAGAGGGGGCCGACTGAAGCTTTCTTT
-	-	TRBV12-3/TRBV12-4	TRBJ2-3	CASSPWGHPDTQYF	TGTGCCAGCAGTCCGTGGGGCCACCCTGATACGCAGTATTTT
-	-	TRBV13	TRBJ2-3	CASSSLPTTSSGTDTQYF	TGTGCCAGCAGCTCTCTTCCGACGACTAGTTCGGGCACAGATACGCAGTATTTT
many	TRBD1	TRBV7-2	TRBJ1-3	CASSHLTGASGNTIYF	TGTGCCAGCAGCCATCTTACAGGGGCATCTGGAAACACCATATATTTT
-	TRBD2	TRBV5-1	TRBJ2-1	CASSWSGGALEQFF	TGCGCCAGCAGCTGGAGCGGGGGGGCCCTTGAGCAGTTCTTC
-	TRBD1	TRBV5-5	TRBJ1-4	CASSSTGTGGRKLFF	TGTGCCAGCAGCTCTACCGGGACAGGGGGACGGAAACTGTTTTTT
-	-	TRBV19	TRBJ2-4	CASSMKWGNIQYF	TGTGCCAGTAGTATGAAATGGGGAAACATTCAGTACTTC
-	-	TRBV15	TRBJ2-1	CATSRDTNWYPQFF	TGTGCCACCAGCAGAGATACCAATTGGTACCCTCAGTTCTTC
-	-	TRBV6-5	TRBJ1-4	CASSSTLRDNNEKLFF	TGTGCCAGCAGCTCGACGCTCCGGGACAATAATGAAAAACTGTTTTTT
-	-	TRBV5-3	TRBJ2-5	CASSLAVGTGQGETQYF	TGTGCCAGCAGCTTGGCCGTCGGAACGGGTCAGGGAGAGACCCAGTACTTC
-	-	TRBV7-6	TRBJ2-1	CASSLAGIYFDNEQFF	TGTGCCAGCAGCTTAGCGGGGATTTATTTTGATAATGAGCAGTTCTTC
-	-	TRBV27	TRBJ1-2	CASSFTGVANYGYTF	TGTGCCAGCAGTTTTACGGGGGTAGCTAACTATGGCTACACCTTC
-	-	TRBV27	TRBJ2-1	CASTGVSYNEQFF	TGTGCCAGCACAGGGGTGTCCTACAATGAGCAGTTCTTC
-	-	TRBV20-1	TRBJ2-7	CSARGEIQGYSYEQYF	TGCAGTGCGCGGGGGGAAATACAGGGGTACTCCTACGAGCAGTACTTC
-	-	TRBV7-8	TRBJ2-2	CASSLERGSKPNTGELFF	TGTGCCAGCAGCTTAGAGAGGGGGTCCAAACCGAACACCGGGGAGCTGTTTTTT
many	-	TRBV28	TRBJ1-5	CASSPYGRTQPQHF	TGTGCCAGCAGTCCATATGGGAGGACTCAGCCCCAGCATTTT
-	-	TRBV27	TRBJ1-1	CASSLTPGLDEAFF	TGTGCCAGCAGTTTAACCCCCGGACTGGATGAAGCTTTCTTT
many	-	TRBV10-3	TRBJ2-2	CAIRTKDPNTGELFF	TGTGCCATCAGGACTAAGGATCCGAACACCGGGGAGCTGTTTTTT
few	TRBD1	TRBV7-2	TRBJ1-4	CASSEGGSRLFF	TGTGCCAGCAGCGAAGGGGGCTCCAGGCTGTTTTTT
few	-	TRBV7-6	TRBJ1-1	CASSPGRSVGEAFF	TGTGCCAGCAGCCCCGGACGGTCGGTTGGTGAAGCTTTCTTT
few	-	TRBV20-1	TRBJ1-1	CSARVRGDTEAFF	TGCAGTGCTAGGGTGAGAGGCGACACTGAAGCTTTCTTT
few	-	TRBV12-5	TRBJ2-1	CASRTDVRNEQFF	TGTGCTAGTCGGACCGACGTGAGAAATGAGCAGTTCTTC
-	-	TRBV5-1	TRBJ1-1	CASSLAGGLGMNTEAFF	TGCGCCAGCAGCTTGGCCGGAGGGCTGGGGATGAACACTGAAGCTTTCTTT
-	-	TRBV15	TRBJ2-7	CATSRVGDEQYF	TGTGCCACCAGCAGAGTCGGGGACGAGCAGTACTTC
few	TRBD2	TRBV28	TRBJ2-2	CASTPAGGPGELFF	TGTGCCAGCACTCCTGCGGGGGGACCCGGGGAGCTGTTTTTT
few	TRBD1	TRBV19	TRBJ1-4	CASSPRTGATRGEKLFF	TGTGCCAGTAGTCCCCGGACAGGGGCGACGCGTGGGGAAAAACTGTTTTTT
few	-	TRBV4-1	TRBJ1-5	CASSQDQGLLEPQHF	TGCGCCAGCAGCCAGGACCAGGGACTGTTAGAGCCCCAGCATTTT
few	TRBD2	TRBV2	TRBJ2-1	CASSGLAGGIYNEQFF	TGTGCCAGCAGCGGACTAGCGGGGGGCATATACAATGAGCAGTTCTTC
few	-	TRBV7-6	TRBJ1-5	CASSGGARGSQHF	TGTGCCAGCAGCGGCGGGGCCCGCGGATCCCAGCATTTT
-	TRBD2	TRBV7-6	TRBJ2-5	CASSLWGTSEETQYF	TGTGCCAGCAGCTTGTGGGGGACTAGCGAAGAGACCCAGTACTTC